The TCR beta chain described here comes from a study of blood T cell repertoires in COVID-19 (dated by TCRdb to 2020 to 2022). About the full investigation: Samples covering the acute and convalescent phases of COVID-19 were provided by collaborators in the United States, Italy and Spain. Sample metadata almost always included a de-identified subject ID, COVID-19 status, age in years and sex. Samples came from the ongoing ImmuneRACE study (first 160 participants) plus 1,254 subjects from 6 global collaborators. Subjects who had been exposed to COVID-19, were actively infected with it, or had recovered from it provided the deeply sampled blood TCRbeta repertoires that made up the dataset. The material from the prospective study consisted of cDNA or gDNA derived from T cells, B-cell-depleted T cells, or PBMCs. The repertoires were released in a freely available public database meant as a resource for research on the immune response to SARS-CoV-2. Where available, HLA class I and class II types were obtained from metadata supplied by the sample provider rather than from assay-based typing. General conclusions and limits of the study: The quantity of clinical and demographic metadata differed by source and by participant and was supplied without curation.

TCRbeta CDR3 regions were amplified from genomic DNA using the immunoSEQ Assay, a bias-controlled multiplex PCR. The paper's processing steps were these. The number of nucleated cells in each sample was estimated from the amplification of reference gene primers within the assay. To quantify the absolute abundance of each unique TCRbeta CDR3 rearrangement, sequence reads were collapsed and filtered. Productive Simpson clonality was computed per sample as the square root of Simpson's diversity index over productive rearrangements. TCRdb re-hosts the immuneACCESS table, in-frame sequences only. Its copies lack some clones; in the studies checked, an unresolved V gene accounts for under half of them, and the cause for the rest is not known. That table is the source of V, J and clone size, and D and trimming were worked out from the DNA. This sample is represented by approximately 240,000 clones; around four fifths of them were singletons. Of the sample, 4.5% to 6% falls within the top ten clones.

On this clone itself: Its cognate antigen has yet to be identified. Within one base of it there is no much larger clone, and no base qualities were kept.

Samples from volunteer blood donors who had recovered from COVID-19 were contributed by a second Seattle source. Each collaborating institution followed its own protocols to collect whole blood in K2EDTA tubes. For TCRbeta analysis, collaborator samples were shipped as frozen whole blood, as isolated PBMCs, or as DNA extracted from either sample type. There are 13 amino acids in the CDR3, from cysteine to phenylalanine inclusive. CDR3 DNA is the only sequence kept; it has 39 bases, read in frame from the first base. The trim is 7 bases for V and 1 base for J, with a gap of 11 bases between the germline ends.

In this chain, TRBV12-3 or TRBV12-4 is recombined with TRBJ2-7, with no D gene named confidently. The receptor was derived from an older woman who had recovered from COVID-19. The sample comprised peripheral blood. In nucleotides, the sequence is TGTGCCAGCACCCTCCCCTATTCCTACGAGCAGTACTTC. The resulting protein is CASTLPYSYEQYF.